This T cell receptor beta chain was captured by sequencing in a study of blood T cell repertoires in COVID-19. Study information: COVID-19 samples from acute and convalescent phases originated in the United States, Italy and Spain.

Original analysis: Amplified reference gene primers provided the basis for estimating nucleated cell counts. The table came from immunoSEQ multiplex PCR; TCRdb's copy has only in-frame clones and leaves some out. The V and J calls and clone size were taken over from that table, and D and trimming were inferred from the DNA. This table holds 250,000 to 300,000 clones, 70% to 90% found once. The CDR3 covers 15 residues. V lost 1 base, J lost 7 bases, and 17 bases lay in between. The germline CDR1 and CDR2 sequences are MGHDK and SYGVNS. Only a few counts were recorded for this clone. The clonotype was recovered from a man aged 18 to 30 with active or convalescent COVID-19. The rearrangement uses TRBV25-1 and TRBJ2-7, with TRBD1 as a possible D gene (6 bases). What was sequenced was peripheral blood. This CDR3 is CASSEFRGEGEEQYF. CDR3 sequence (DNA): TGTGCCAGCAGTGAATTTAGGGGCGAGGGGGAAGAGCAGTACTTC.